These 6 T cell receptor beta chains share one sample of origin, sequenced in a study of regulatory T cells in long-lasting Graves disease. Time point meaning: newly diagnosed GD, antithyroid drugs for less than 3 months. Researchers made the TCR library from RNA that was extracted from PBMCs. CDR3 regions were amplified by Arm-PCR using iRepertoire HTBI primers to build TCR beta libraries. TCRdb analysed the multiplex PCR reads with MiXCR anew, one entry per CDR3 protein. The sample consists of 500,000 or so distinct CDR3 sequences, 16% of them appearing once. These data were likewise used in another study, on T cells in Graves' hyperthyroidism and ophthalmopathy.

Material: peripheral blood mononuclear cells (PBMCs), obtained at new diagnosis, from a patient treated with antithyroid drugs. These receptor sequences come from a man between 35 and 55 years old with Graves disease.

Remarks on this clonotype: A much more abundant neighbour one base away suggests this may be a read error. The CDR3 nucleotides are TGTGCCAGCAGCCCAGCGGGAGTGGGGGAGACCCAGTACTTC. It codes for CASSPAGVGETQYF. This chain connects TRBV7-2 to TRBJ2-1; 8 bases align to TRBD2. Near its end, the DNA agrees better with TRBJ2-5, so the J call may be wrong. The CDR3 spans 14 residues. Germline loops: CDR1 SGHTA, CDR2 FQGNSA.

Of note for this clonotype: One end of the junction does not line up with germline, which may come from a read error. V usage is TRBV12-3 or TRBV12-4 and J usage is TRBJ2-7, with D maybe TRBD1 (5 bases). The CDR3 consists of 14 residues. The CDR3 DNA sequence: TGTACCAGCAGGCACCGAGACAGCAGCTACGAGCAGTACTTC. Translation gives CTSRHRDSSYEQYF.

Turning to this clonotype: Just one base apart from a much larger clone, this may be a read error. The chain is built from TRBV11-2 and TRBJ2-4; 12 bases agree with TRBD2. The CDR3 extends over 17 amino acids. The V and J ends lost 5 bases and 13 bases, in that order; junction bases with no gene match: 18. Per the germline V gene, CDR1 is SGHAT and CDR2 is FQNNGV. The CDR3 spells CASSPSLAGGPGSEQYF. In DNA form, the CDR3 reads TGTGCCAGCAGCCCGTCGCTAGCGGGAGGGCCCGGGAGTGAGCAGTACTTC.

This clonotype occurred many times. The chain recombines TRBV7-9 with TRBJ2-2, with 11 nucleotides matching TRBD2. V shed 5 bases and J 7 bases; nucleotides not matched to a gene: 6. The V gene's germline CDR1 is SEHNR and CDR2 FQNEAQ (reference sequence). This CDR3 is 15 amino acids long. This CDR3 reads CASSRLAGGGGELFF. CDR3 nucleotide sequence: TGTGCCAGCAGCCGTCTAGCGGGAGGCGGCGGGGAGCTGTTTTTT. Full variable domain (remainder filled in from reference TRBV7-9 and TRBJ2-2): DTGVSQNPRHKITKRGQNVTFRCDPISEHNRLYWYRQTLGQGPEFLTYFQNEAQLEKSRLLSDRFSAERPKGSFSTLEIQRTEQGDSAMYLCASSRLAGGGGELFFGEGSRLTVL.

This clonotype was detected only a few times. The J gene is TRBJ1-5, the V gene TRBV28; TRBD1 aligns across 7 bases. The CDR3 contains 14 residues. The germline gives CDR1 MDHEN, CDR2 SYDVKM. J gave up 6 bases and V 7 bases, and 9 bases lay outside the gene matches. CDR3 bases: TGTGCCAGCATTCTACAGGGGACTGGTCAGCCCCAGCATTTT. It codes for CASILQGTGQPQHF.

The sample holds many counts of this clonotype. The chain is built from TRBV27 and TRBJ2-3; D perhaps matches TRBD2 (6 bases). In germline, CDR1 is MNHEY, CDR2 SMNVEV (reference sequence). There are 17 residues in the CDR3. Trimming took 5 bases from V and 0 from J, leaving 18 bases between them. This CDR3 is CASSHRDSLTSTDTQYF. CDR3 nucleotide sequence: TGTGCCAGCAGTCACCGGGACTCCCTAACGAGCACAGATACGCAGTATTTT.